This TCR beta chain was captured in a study of blood T cell repertoires in COVID-19. In the study overall: Acute and convalescent COVID-19 samples came from the United States, Italy and Spain.

V shed 5 bases and J 10 bases; nucleotides not matched to a gene: 7. The CDR3 is 13 residues long. CDR1 and CDR2 from the germline V gene are MRHNA and SNTAGT. Some clones are missing from TCRdb's copy, which holds only in-frame ones; the method was immunoSEQ multiplex PCR. The repertoire holds about 80,000 clones, with approximately 80% as singletons. This chain connects TRBV6-4 to TRBJ2-1; TRBD2 matches at 8 bases. This clonotype was sampled from an elderly man with acute or convalescent COVID-19. The material sequenced was peripheral blood. The CDR3 protein is CASSRGERGEQFF. The CDR3 coding sequence is TGTGCCAGCAGTAGGGGAGAGCGGGGGGAGCAGTTCTTC.